This entry features one T cell receptor beta chain sequence. Which antigen it targets is not known. No base-level quality is on record; no much larger clone is a single base apart. Receptor amplification or capture employed the immunoSEQ multiplex PCR assay. TCRdb took this table from immuneACCESS and kept in-frame rearrangements with V and J called. Such tables lack part of the clones; where checked against another copy, unresolved V genes explain under half of the gap, and the rest is unexplained. Present in this sample are about 120,000 clones, about 86% of which were seen just once. About 12% of the sample comes from the top ten. The source of the sample is a study of control samples from healthy donors and cancer patients (dated by TCRdb to the early 2020s). V lost 1 base and J lost 0 bases; the stretch between them is 12 bases long. Reading from cysteine to phenylalanine, the CDR3 counts 16 amino acids. The sequence is cut down to CDR3 DNA, 48 bases in frame from base 1. Looking up the germline V gene yields CDR1 SGHDN and CDR2 FVKESK.

The specimen sequenced was blood. This receptor was obtained from a man aged 25 to 45 in good health. The rearrangement combines TRBV14 with TRBJ1-1, and possibly TRBD1, on 5 matching bases. In nucleotides, the sequence is TGTGCCAGCAGCCAAGTAGAGGGGATCATGAACACTGAAGCTTTCTTT. Its translation reads: CASSQVEGIMNTEAFF.